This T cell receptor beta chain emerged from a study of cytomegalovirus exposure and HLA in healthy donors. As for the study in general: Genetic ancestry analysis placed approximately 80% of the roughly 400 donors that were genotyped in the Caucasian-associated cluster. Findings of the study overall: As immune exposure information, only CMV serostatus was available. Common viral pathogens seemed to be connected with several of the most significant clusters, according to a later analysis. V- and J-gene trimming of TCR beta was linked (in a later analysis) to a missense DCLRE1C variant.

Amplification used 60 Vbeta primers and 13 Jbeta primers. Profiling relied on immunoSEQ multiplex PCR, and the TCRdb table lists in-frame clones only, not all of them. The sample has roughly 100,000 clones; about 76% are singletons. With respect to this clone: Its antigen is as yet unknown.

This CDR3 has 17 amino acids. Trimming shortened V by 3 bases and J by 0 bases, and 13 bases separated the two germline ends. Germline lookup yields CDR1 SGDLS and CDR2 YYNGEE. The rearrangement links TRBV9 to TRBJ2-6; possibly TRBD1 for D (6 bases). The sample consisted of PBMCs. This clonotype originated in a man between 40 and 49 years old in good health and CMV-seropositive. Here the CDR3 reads CASSAGQPDSGANVLTF. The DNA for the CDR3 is TGTGCCAGCAGCGCCGGACAGCCCGACTCTGGGGCCAACGTCCTGACTTTC. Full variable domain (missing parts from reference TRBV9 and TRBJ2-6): DSGVTQTPKHLITATGQRVTLRCSPRSGDLSVYWYQQSLDQGLQFLIQYYNGEERAKGNILERFSAQQFPDLHSELNLSSLELGDSALYFCASSAGQPDSGANVLTFGAGSRLTVL.